This T cell receptor (beta chain) was retrieved from a study of blood T cell repertoires in COVID-19. Turning to the study itself: Specimens from acute and convalescent COVID-19 originated in the United States, Italy and Spain. The analysed material was cDNA or gDNA that came from T cells, B-cell-depleted T cells, or PBMCs.

Authors' analysis steps: Reference gene primers were amplified, and this amplification served to estimate nucleated cell counts. Using immunoSEQ multiplex PCR, the repertoire was profiled, and TCRdb retains in-frame clones only, with some absent. V and J calls and clone size follow that table, whereas D and trimming were derived from the DNA. The profile covers 120,000 or so clones, with 77% appearing a single time and 6.5% to 9% taken by the ten largest. Trimming left V 6 bases short and J 4 bases short, with 11 bases between. The CDR3 runs 13 residues. CDR1 is KGHDR and CDR2 is SFDVKD in the germline V gene.

The sequenced sample was peripheral blood. The V gene is TRBV24-1, the J gene TRBJ1-2; D unclear. The receptor comes from a human donor in a cohort sampled during active COVID-19. CDR3 residues: CATSHSRSYGYTF. In nucleotides, the CDR3 is TGTGCCACCAGTCACTCTAGATCCTATGGCTACACCTTC.